The T cell receptor (beta chain) described here comes from a study of regulatory T cells in long-lasting Graves disease. Time point defined: newly diagnosed GD, antithyroid drugs for less than 3 months. Preparation of the TCR library used RNA extracted from PBMCs. The guidelines of the American Thyroid Association were the basis for diagnosing Graves' disease. HTBI primers from iRepertoire and Arm-PCR of CDR3 regions yielded the TCR beta libraries. TCRdb re-analysed the multiplex PCR reads in MiXCR, keeping a single row per CDR3 protein. The table records hundreds of thousands of distinct CDR3 sequences, about 13% of them present only once. Comment on this clonotype: What it binds is not known.

Study-level results: Persistent disease samples used TRBV28, TRBJ1-2 and TRBJ2-5 preferentially. Clonotypes that were public and shared totalled 2,500 to 3,500 in persistent patients versus around 970 in new patients.

V lost 3 bases and J lost 3; bases outside the gene matches: 8. The CDR3 loop spans 15 amino acids. CDR1 and CDR2 from the germline V gene are SGHDN and FVKESK. This same sample was also taken into another study, of T cells in Graves' hyperthyroidism and ophthalmopathy.

This TCR was recovered from a man aged 30-40 years with Graves disease. The chain links TRBV14 to TRBJ2-7; 7 bases map to TRBD2. The specimen was peripheral blood mononuclear cells (PBMCs), collected at new diagnosis, from a patient treated with antithyroid drugs. The CDR3 sequence: CASSHRPGLGYEQYF. The CDR3 coding sequence is TGTGCCAGCAGCCACCGCCCCGGACTAGGCTACGAGCAGTACTTC.